One sample yielded the 27 T cell receptor beta chains listed below, sequenced in a study of OX40 agonist ivuxolimab in advanced cancers. Some clones are missing from TCRdb's copy, which holds only in-frame ones; the method was immunoSEQ multiplex PCR. The sample contains tens of thousands of clones, 86% of which appear only once. The sample consisted of CD4+ or CD8+ T cells sorted from blood, taken in a trial of the OX40 agonist ivuxolimab. These receptors all come from an adult with an advanced solid tumor such as melanoma, head and neck, liver or kidney cancer.

This sequence joins TRBV5-1 and TRBJ1-1, with D possibly TRBD1 on 6 matching bases. V was shortened by 0 bases and J by 8 bases, with 11 bases between the two germline ends. CDR3 length equals 13 residues. Looked up from germline, CDR1 is SGHRS and CDR2 is YFSETQ. The DNA for the CDR3 is TGCGCCAGCAGCTTGGCCCTCGGACAGGAAGCTTTCTTT. Residues: CASSLALGQEAFF.

This clone was recorded only once. The chain carries TRBV27 and TRBJ2-2; the D is unclear. V was shortened by 6 bases and J by 5 bases, with 7 bases between the two germline ends. The CDR3 has 12 amino acids. Germline V gene sequence: CDR1 MNHEY, CDR2 SMNVEV (reference sequence). The CDR3 DNA is TGTGCCAGCAGCAAAGGAACCGGGGAGCTGTTTTTT. Amino acid sequence: CASSKGTGELFF.

This clone has more than one count but fewer than ten. CDR3 amino acids: CAWSPGLDTQYF. The CDR3 DNA sequence: TGTGCCTGGAGTCCGGGGCTGGATACGCAGTATTTT. V is TRBV30 and J is TRBJ2-3; D may be TRBD1 or TRBD2 (5 bases each). The CDR3 is made up of 12 amino acids. Between the trimmed V and J ends, which lost 2 bases and 6 bases, there was a span of 9 bases. CDR1 and CDR2 (germline): GTSNPN, SVGIG (reference sequence).

The gene calls are TRBV10-3 and TRBJ2-7, with unresolved D. This CDR3 region has 10 residues. Germline CDR1 reads ENHRY; CDR2 reads SYGVKD. Trimming took 8 bases from V and 3 from J, leaving 5 bases between them. CDR3: CAIGDYEQYF. For the CDR3, the DNA is TGTGCCATCGGAGACTACGAGCAGTACTTC.

This sequence joins TRBV15 and TRBJ1-2, with 7 bases identical to TRBD1. Per germline, CDR1 LNHNV and CDR2 YYDKDF (reference sequence). The junction had 16 bases not matched to a gene; V was cut back by 1 base and J by 5 bases. The CDR3 has 18 residues. The CDR3 bases are TGTGCCACCAGCAGAGCCCCTTTCGGTGGGACAGAGATTTATGGCTACACCTTC. Translation: CATSRAPFGGTEIYGYTF.

The chain combines TRBV14 with TRBJ1-1; D perhaps matches TRBD1 (5 bases). This CDR3 is 12 amino acids long. Deletions cut 4 bases from V and 11 bases from J, with 14 bases between. The germline V gene has CDR1 SGHDN and CDR2 FVKESK. CDR3 sequence (DNA): TGTGCCAGCAGCCCAGTGGGGGAGTGGGCTTTCTTT. It yields the protein CASSPVGEWAFF.

V is TRBV28 and J is TRBJ2-7, with 7 positions matching TRBD1. In germline, CDR1 is MDHEN, CDR2 SYDVKM. The V gene end was trimmed by 4 bases and the J gene end by 4 bases; junction bases not matched to a gene: 16. This CDR3 region has 17 residues. The CDR3 region has the DNA TGTGCCAGCAGTTCTCTCGACAGGGCCCAAGGGGGTTACGAGCAGTACTTC. Encoded protein: CASSSLDRAQGGYEQYF.

V gene TRBV25-1 combines with J gene TRBJ2-5; a possible D gene is TRBD1 (9 bases). V was trimmed by 1 base and J by 9 bases, leaving 21 bases between them. Per germline, CDR1 MGHDK and CDR2 SYGVNS. The CDR3 extends over 16 amino acids. For the CDR3, the DNA is TGTGCCAGCAGTGAATTTGGGACAGGGACTAGTGTGGCCCAGTACTTC. Translated: CASSEFGTGTSVAQYF. Using reference TRBV25-1 and TRBJ2-5 for the parts outside the CDR3, the full variable domain is EADIYQTPRYLVIGTGKKITLECSQTMGHDKMYWYQQDPGMELHLIHYSYGVNSTEKGDLSSESTVSRIRTEHFPLTLESARPSHTSQYLCASSEFGTGTSVAQYFGPGTRLLVL.

CDR3 bases: TGTGCCAGCAGTTCATCAGGGTGGGCAGTAAATTCACCCCTCCACTTT. Amino acids: CASSSSGWAVNSPLHF. The chain links TRBV27 to TRBJ1-6; D may be TRBD1 (5 bases). This CDR3 is built from 16 residues. The germline gives CDR1 MNHEY, CDR2 SMNVEV (reference sequence). V lost 4 bases and J lost 7, with 17 bases in between.

This chain links TRBV21-1 with TRBJ2-7. TRBV21-1 is a pseudogene segment. The CDR3 is 15 residues long. CDR3 DNA sequence: TGTGCCAGCAGCAAAGTAGGGTTTAGGAACTACGAGCAGTACTTC. Amino acid sequence: CASSKVGFRNYEQYF.

This sequence joins TRBV6-1 and TRBJ2-7; 10 nucleotides match TRBD1. Germline CDR1 MNHNS, CDR2 SASEGT. This CDR3 region has 15 residues. With 1 base clipped from V and 5 bases from J, the junction kept 5 bases outside the gene matches. CDR3 sequence: CASSEDGTGAHEQYF. The CDR3, as DNA: TGTGCCAGCAGTGAAGATGGGACAGGGGCCCACGAGCAGTACTTC.

The chain combines TRBV21-1 with TRBJ1-5. TRBV21-1 has pseudogene status. The CDR3 runs to 17 residues. This CDR3 is CASSPDRRGMGNQPQHF. CDR3 nucleotide sequence: TGTGCCAGCAGCCCGGACCGCAGAGGGATGGGCAATCAGCCCCAGCATTTT.

The CDR3 region has the DNA TGTGCCAGTTCTAGCGGGATTTACAATGAGCAGTTCTTC. Protein: CASSSGIYNEQFF. V usage is TRBV27 and J usage is TRBJ2-1; TRBD2 agrees at 9 bases. This CDR3 region has 13 residues. Germline V gene data show CDR1 as MNHEY and CDR2 as SMNVEV (reference sequence). Germline trimming cut 9 bases from V and 4 bases from J; bases unmatched to any gene: 4.

The V gene is TRBV4-2, the J gene TRBJ2-3, with 14 bases that match TRBD2. With V trimmed by 2 bases and J by 1 base, 5 bases remained unmatched. Germline V gene sequence: CDR1 LGHNA, CDR2 YNFKEQ. The length of the CDR3 is 18 residues. CDR3 in amino acids: CASSQRTSGGIRTDTQYF. The CDR3 DNA reads as TGTGCCAGCAGCCAACGGACTAGCGGGGGGATCCGCACAGATACGCAGTATTTT.

This clone has only one observation. The chain links TRBV2 to TRBJ2-7, with 9 bases aligning to TRBD1. J was trimmed by 6 bases and V by 6 bases; bases with no gene match: 9. Germline CDR1 SNHLY, CDR2 FYNNEI. The CDR3 contains 14 residues. The CDR3 protein is CASSPGTGFLEQYF. In DNA, the CDR3 is TGTGCCAGCAGCCCCGGGACAGGGTTTCTCGAGCAGTACTTC.

This clone came up once. This chain links TRBV18 with TRBJ1-1; 9 positions agree with TRBD1. Germline lookup yields CDR1 KGHSH and CDR2 LQKENI. The CDR3 runs 14 residues. J was trimmed by 5 bases and V by 6 bases; bases with no gene match: 7. The CDR3 sequence is CASSGSGTGTEAFF. CDR3 sequence (DNA): TGTGCCAGCTCGGGATCCGGGACAGGGACTGAAGCTTTCTTT.

The genes are TRBV4-1 and TRBJ1-5; 8 positions agree with TRBD1. The V segment lost 0 bases and the J segment 3 bases; nucleotides outside the gene matches: 4. This CDR3 region has 16 residues. Per germline, CDR1 MGHRA and CDR2 YSYEKL. CDR3 DNA: TGCGCCAGCAGCCAAGAAGCGACAGGGGACAATCAGCCCCAGCATTTT. This sequence encodes CASSQEATGDNQPQHF.

V usage is TRBV29-1 and J usage is TRBJ2-3, with D possibly called TRBD1 or TRBD2 (5 bases each). The CDR3 extends over 15 amino acids. From germline, CDR1 is SQVTM and CDR2 ANQGSEA. The V end lost 3 bases, the J end lost 1 base, and 14 bases lay between the germline ends. CDR3 loop: CSVDGTPEGTDTQYF. CDR3 nucleotide sequence: TGCAGCGTTGATGGGACCCCGGAGGGCACAGATACGCAGTATTTT.

The genes are TRBV6-5 and TRBJ2-3; TRBD2 is a possible D gene (6 bases). This CDR3 comprises 15 residues. Looked up from germline, CDR1 is MNHEY and CDR2 is SVGAGI. The V and J ends lost 3 bases and 2 bases respectively, with 12 bases between them. CDR3 amino acids: CASSYGGAYTDTQYF. CDR3 in DNA: TGTGCCAGCAGTTATGGCGGGGCCTACACAGATACGCAGTATTTT.

The V gene is TRBV7-6, the J gene TRBJ2-7; no definite D call. The V and J ends lost 0 bases and 2 bases respectively, with 5 bases between them. The CDR3 runs to 13 residues. CDR1 and CDR2 (germline): SGHVS, FNYEAQ. CDR3 nucleotide sequence: TGTGCCAGCAGCTTAGCGGAAGCCTACGAGCAGTACTTC. Translated, it gives CASSLAEAYEQYF.

The chain employs TRBV7-9 and TRBJ2-2; TRBD2 matches 12 bases. Germline V gene data show CDR1 as SEHNR and CDR2 as FQNEAQ (reference sequence). Trimming cost V 2 bases and J 3 bases; bases outside gene matches: 1. The CDR3 is 16 amino acids. CDR3 DNA sequence: TGTGCCAGCAGCTTACTAGCGGGAGGGCACACCGGGGAGCTGTTTTTT. This gives the protein CASSLLAGGHTGELFF.

The genes are TRBV27 and TRBJ2-7; possible D gene TRBD1, 5 bases. V lost 6 bases, J lost 6 bases, and 18 bases lay in between. The CDR3 contains 14 residues. Per the germline V gene, CDR1 is MNHEY and CDR2 is SMNVEV (reference sequence). The CDR3 region has the DNA TGTGCCAGCAGCCCTACAGGCAGTCTCGGCGAGCAGTACTTC. Translated: CASSPTGSLGEQYF.

This clone was counted a few times. This rearrangement joins TRBV19 to TRBJ1-5; no clear D. Trimming shortened V by 7 bases and J by 0 bases, and 7 bases separated the two germline ends. CDR3 length equals 13 residues. Germline CDR1 reads LNHDA; CDR2 reads SQIVND (reference sequence). The CDR3 nucleotides are TGTGCCAGTATGCTGAATAGCAATCAGCCCCAGCATTTT. Its protein product is CASMLNSNQPQHF.

This chain connects TRBV5-6 to TRBJ2-6, with no clear D. Deletions cut 1 base from V and 3 bases from J, with 8 bases between. CDR1 is SGHDT, CDR2 YYEEEE, per germline. The length of the CDR3 is 15 residues. The CDR3 sequence: CASSLISSGANVLTF. Here the CDR3 DNA reads TGTGCCAGCAGCTTGATTTCGAGTGGGGCCAACGTCCTGACTTTC.

V is TRBV28 and J is TRBJ2-1; possible D gene TRBD2, 6 bases. V was clipped by 5 bases and J by 4 bases, with 18 bases between them. Germline loops: CDR1 MDHEN, CDR2 SYDVKM. The CDR3 spans 16 residues. Written as DNA, the CDR3 is TGTGCCAGCAGTAACACGGGACTCCGAAGATACAATGAGCAGTTCTTC. This codes for CASSNTGLRRYNEQFF.

The chain is built from TRBV7-3 and TRBJ2-1; D is unresolved. Trimming cost V 0 bases and J 7 bases, with 10 bases left between them. The CDR3 totals 14 residues. Germline V gives CDR1 SGHTA, CDR2 FQGTGA. The DNA of the CDR3 is TGTGCCAGCAGCTTAACGTTTGGGTGGAATGAGCAGTTCTTC. Its protein is CASSLTFGWNEQFF.

This clone came up a few times. The chain uses TRBV28 and TRBJ2-3, with TRBD1 as a possible D gene (5 bases). The V end lost 3 bases, the J end lost 4 bases, and 11 bases lay between the germline ends. Per the germline V gene, CDR1 is MDHEN and CDR2 is SYDVKM. The CDR3 contains 14 residues. The CDR3 bases are TGTGCCAGCAGTTTCCAGGGTTTCGCAGATACGCAGTATTTT. It is translated as CASSFQGFADTQYF.